Each of the 26 T cell receptor beta chains below was sequenced from the same sample in a study of shared clonotypes between healthy human individuals. CD45RO-negative CD8 cells positively selected for CCR7 made up the naive population, which excluded terminally differentiated effector memory CD45RA+ cells. Profiling relied on immunoSEQ multiplex PCR, and the TCRdb table lists in-frame clones only, not all of them. The table lists about 1,800,000 clones, roughly 94% of them singletons. Sequencing was done on a sample of naive CD8+ T cells sorted from blood. The receptors here all came from a man between 18 and 35 years old in good health.

The DNA of the CDR3 is TGCAGCGTTGAACTCCGGACTAGCGGGATAAATGAGCAGTTCTTC. It specifies CSVELRTSGINEQFF. V is TRBV29-1 and J is TRBJ2-1, with 12 bases that match TRBD2. Germline CDR1 SQVTM, CDR2 ANQGSEA. Trimming removed 2 bases from V and 7 bases from J; junction bases left unmatched: 6. The CDR3 is 15 amino acids.

This chain links TRBV10-3 with TRBJ2-7, with D hard to call. Germline V gene lookup returns CDR1 ENHRY and CDR2 SYGVKD. V was pared by 2 bases and J by 1 base, with 12 bases between. The CDR3 loop spans 15 amino acids. CDR3 nucleotide sequence: TGTGCCATCAGTGAGGACGGGTCTGCGTCCTACGAGCAGTACTTC. This translates into CAISEDGSASYEQYF.

The CDR3 DNA follows: TGTGCCAGCAGCTTAGGGCAGGAGCACTACGAGCAGTACTTC. It specifies CASSLGQEHYEQYF. The chain carries TRBV13 and TRBJ2-7; no reliable D call. Trimming removed 0 bases from V and 3 bases from J, with 9 bases in between. The germline V gene has CDR1 PRHDT and CDR2 FYEKMQ (reference sequence). This CDR3 contains 14 residues.

CDR3 in DNA: TGTGCCATCGGGACAGGGGCGAATGGCTACACCTTC. Translated: CAIGTGANGYTF. The chain uses TRBV10-3 and TRBJ1-2; 10 positions agree with TRBD1. This CDR3 is built from 12 residues. Germline V gene sequence: CDR1 ENHRY, CDR2 SYGVKD. After removal of 8 bases from V and 6 bases from J, the junction contained 3 bases not matched to a gene.

The V and J genes are TRBV4-2 and TRBJ2-3; 7 nucleotides align to TRBD2. The CDR3 spans 17 residues. Per germline, CDR1 LGHNA and CDR2 YNFKEQ. Losses at the gene ends were 0 bases for V and 4 bases for J; bases not matched to a gene: 10. The CDR3 DNA sequence: TGTGCCAGCAGCCAAGATCCCCGCGGGGGAGAGGCAGATACGCAGTATTTT. Translating it yields CASSQDPRGGEADTQYF.

V and J are TRBV19 and TRBJ1-2; no clear D. The V and J ends lost 0 bases and 3 bases respectively, with 14 bases between them. Germline lookup yields CDR1 LNHDA and CDR2 SQIVND (reference sequence). The CDR3 length is 16 residues. CDR3 region: CASSIDPWPQDYGYTF. For the CDR3, the DNA is TGTGCCAGTAGTATAGACCCCTGGCCCCAGGACTATGGCTACACCTTC.

The chain links TRBV5-1 to TRBJ2-3, with D unclear. The germline V gene has CDR1 SGHRS and CDR2 YFSETQ. Trimming removed 0 bases at V and 2 bases at J, with 7 bases between. There are 14 residues in the CDR3. The CDR3 here is CASSLASLTDTQYF. DNA for the CDR3: TGCGCCAGCAGCTTGGCCAGCCTCACAGATACGCAGTATTTT.

The V call is TRBV28, the J call TRBJ2-2; D remains unclear. The V gene's germline CDR1 is MDHEN and CDR2 SYDVKM. This CDR3 comprises 15 residues. V was cut by 5 bases and J by 3 bases, with 13 bases left in between. The CDR3 sequence: CASSTVQVDTGELFF. CDR3 bases: TGTGCCAGCAGTACTGTTCAAGTGGACACCGGGGAGCTGTTTTTT.

The chain carries TRBV10-3 and TRBJ2-7; TRBD2 aligns across 14 bases. The CDR3 length is 16 residues. V was pared by 4 bases and J by 3 bases, with 5 bases of the junction left unmatched. Germline V gives CDR1 ENHRY, CDR2 SYGVKD. CDR3: CAISGPGLAGVYEQYF. As DNA, the CDR3 is TGTGCCATCAGTGGGCCGGGACTAGCGGGGGTCTACGAGCAGTACTTC.

This clone showed up just a few times. Other DNA sequences in the sample encode the same CDR3. The J gene is TRBJ2-7, the V gene TRBV9; TRBD2 matches 7 bases. This CDR3 contains 14 residues. V lost 2 bases, J lost 0 bases, and 2 bases stayed unmatched. Germline V gene data show CDR1 as SGDLS and CDR2 as YYNGEE. The CDR3 sequence: CASSVGGSSYEQYF. In DNA, the CDR3 is TGTGCCAGCAGCGTCGGGGGGAGCTCCTACGAGCAGTACTTC.

The chain employs TRBV10-2 and TRBJ2-2; TRBD1 might be the D (6 bases). The CDR3 is made up of 17 amino acids. Germline CDR1 and CDR2: WSHSY and SAAADI. The V and J ends lost 6 bases and 0 bases respectively, with 17 bases between them. CDR3: CASRDSTISANTGELFF. The CDR3 DNA reads TGCGCCAGCAGGGACAGTACGATTTCCGCGAACACCGGGGAGCTGTTTTTT.

With respect to this clone: Other DNA variants within this sample encode the same CDR3. The chain is built from TRBV10-2 and TRBJ2-5; D unclear. This CDR3 spans 12 amino acids. CDR1 WSHSY and CDR2 SAAADI come from the germline V gene. V shed 0 bases and J shed 5 bases, with 4 bases lying between them. The CDR3 region has the DNA TGCGCCAGCAGTGAGTCCTGGGAGACCCAGTACTTC. This translates into CASSESWETQYF.

The chain couples TRBV7-9 to TRBJ2-6, with D maybe TRBD1 (6 bases). Germline loops: CDR1 SEHNR, CDR2 FQNEAQ (reference sequence). The germline V and J ends were trimmed by 3 bases and 3 bases, with 12 bases remaining between them. The CDR3 has 16 amino acids. The DNA for the CDR3 is TGTGCCAGCAGCTTCACTAAGGGGGATGGGGCCAACGTCCTGACTTTC. Its protein product is CASSFTKGDGANVLTF.

The DNA of the CDR3 is TGTGCCAGCAGCGTTGACAGGGCAAATCAGCCCCAGCATTTT. As protein: CASSVDRANQPQHF. This chain uses TRBV5-4 with TRBJ1-5; TRBD1 agrees at 7 bases. The CDR3 contains 14 residues. Per germline, CDR1 SGHNT and CDR2 YYREEE (reference sequence). Germline trimming cut 4 bases from V and 4 bases from J; bases unmatched to any gene: 5.

This clone is a singleton in its sample. This sequence joins TRBV12-2 and TRBJ2-5; TRBD2, the D gene given by the table, was not confirmed from the DNA. TRBV12-2 is marked as a pseudogene. This CDR3 spans 15 amino acids. The CDR3 DNA sequence: TGTGCAAGTCGCTTAGCGGCTAGCGGGAGTGAGACCCAGTACTTC. This gives the protein CASRLAASGSETQYF.

The CDR3 loop is CASSPTTGFYNEQFF. For the CDR3, the DNA is TGTGCCAGCTCACCCACGACAGGGTTCTACAATGAGCAGTTCTTC. The chain carries TRBV18 and TRBJ2-1; 7 positions agree with TRBD1. The V segment lost 3 bases and the J segment 3 bases; nucleotides outside the gene matches: 5. The CDR3 covers 15 residues. Germline V gene data show CDR1 as KGHSH and CDR2 as LQKENI.

This chain connects TRBV19 to TRBJ2-1; 7 bases line up with TRBD1. CDR1 LNHDA and CDR2 SQIVND come from the germline V gene (reference sequence). This CDR3 contains 15 residues. Trimming cost V 6 bases and J 7 bases; bases outside gene matches: 12. CDR3 sequence: CASRSFFQGDNEQFF. In DNA, the CDR3 is TGTGCCAGTAGATCCTTTTTTCAGGGGGATAATGAGCAGTTCTTC.

Points on this clone: Other DNA sequences from this sample encode an identical CDR3 as well. This chain joins TRBV9 and TRBJ1-4, with D perhaps matching TRBD1 (5 bases). Trimming removed 2 bases from V and 0 bases from J, with 8 bases in between. This CDR3 is 15 amino acids long. CDR1 SGDLS and CDR2 YYNGEE come from the germline V gene. CDR3 bases: TGTGCCAGCAGCGTCGGGGGGGCAACTAATGAAAAACTGTTTTTT. This codes for CASSVGGATNEKLFF.

The CDR3 coding sequence is TGTGCCAGCAGCTTTGACAGGGGTAATTCCGAGACCCAGTACTTC. This translates into CASSFDRGNSETQYF. V is TRBV7-8 and J is TRBJ2-5; 8 positions match TRBD1. This CDR3 comprises 15 residues. Germline CDR1 and CDR2: SGHVS and FQNEAQ. Trimming cost V 3 bases and J 5 bases; bases outside gene matches: 8.

On this clone itself: Other DNA sequences in this specimen translate into the identical CDR3. The genes are TRBV11-2 and TRBJ2-3; D gene unclear. This CDR3 region has 15 residues. Germline V gene data show CDR1 as SGHAT and CDR2 as FQNNGV. The V and J ends lost 1 base and 0 bases respectively, with 8 bases between them. DNA of the CDR3: TGTGCCAGCAGCTTAGGAGCTGGTAGCACAGATACGCAGTATTTT. Its translation: CASSLGAGSTDTQYF.

This clone was detected once. The chain carries TRBV27 and TRBJ1-2; TRBD1 matches 7 bases. Trimming at V came to 5 bases and at J to 3 bases, leaving 12 bases not matched to a gene. This CDR3 has 16 amino acids. CDR1 and CDR2 (germline): MNHEY, SMNVEV (reference sequence). CDR3 amino acids: CASSPSLGGQHYGYTF. The CDR3 bases are TGTGCCAGCAGTCCTTCACTAGGGGGACAGCACTATGGCTACACCTTC.

V and J are TRBV9 and TRBJ2-7, with D tentatively TRBD2 (6 bases). Trimming stripped 5 bases from V and 5 bases from J, with 17 bases between. The CDR3 loop spans 14 amino acids. CDR1 and CDR2 (germline): SGDLS, YYNGEE. The CDR3 nucleotides read TGTGCCAGCAGTAGGTCTCGGGAGACTGACGAGCAGTACTTC. It specifies CASSRSRETDEQYF.

V and J are TRBV25-1 and TRBJ1-3; D is uncertain. CDR1 is MGHDK and CDR2 is SYGVNS in the germline V gene. The CDR3 runs to 11 residues. Trimming took off 5 bases at V and 3 bases at J, with 2 bases between the two ends. Written as DNA, the CDR3 is TGTGCCAGCAGTATTGGAAACACCATATATTTT. It yields the protein CASSIGNTIYF.

The chain links TRBV13 to TRBJ2-1, with 8 nucleotides matching TRBD2. This CDR3 spans 14 amino acids. Germline V gene lookup returns CDR1 PRHDT and CDR2 FYEKMQ (reference sequence). V was clipped by 5 bases and J by 5 bases; unmatched bases: 5. Written as DNA, the CDR3 is TGTGCCAGCAGCAACCTAGCGGGCGACAATGAGCAGTTCTTC. This translates into CASSNLAGDNEQFF.

This clone was seen only a few times. The chain combines TRBV27 with TRBJ1-2; 8 nucleotides align to TRBD1. Germline CDR1 MNHEY, CDR2 SMNVEV (reference sequence). This CDR3 comprises 14 residues. J gave up 8 bases and V 8 bases, and 13 bases lay outside the gene matches. Here the CDR3 DNA reads TGTGCCAGCGGGAACACAGGGGGTAATCGCGGCTACACCTTC. It yields the protein CASGNTGGNRGYTF.

CDR3 sequence reads: CASSAWAGEPYEQYF. The CDR3 coding sequence is TGTGCCAGCAGCGCCTGGGCGGGGGAACCCTACGAGCAGTACTTC. The V gene is TRBV5-8, the J gene TRBJ2-7, with TRBD2 matching 7 bases. There are 15 residues in the CDR3. In germline, CDR1 is SGHTS, CDR2 YDEGEE. Trimming removed 4 bases from V and 2 bases from J; junction bases left unmatched: 9.